This T cell receptor (beta chain) was found in a study of T cell responses to AZD1222 COVID-19 vaccine. Looking at the study overall: Researchers grouped second doses given at about 4 or about 12 weeks into one pool.

Study-level results: Only a handful of AZD1222 recipients, more than five in all, had baseline seropositivity. Without day 14 samples, only post-peak T cell repertoires were studied. The sample set comprised mostly white British donors with more females, and clonal diversity was possibly underestimated.

Sequenced by immunoSEQ multiplex PCR; TCRdb stores in-frame clones only, minus some. The sample shows around 130,000 clones, about 93% of them seen only once. To note about this clone: Its antigen is still unknown.

The V end was cut by 1 base, the J end by 2 bases, with 8 bases between. Germline values: CDR1 SQVTM, CDR2 ANQGSEA. The CDR3 covers 13 residues. The rearrangement joins TRBV29-1 to TRBJ1-1, with D unresolved. This receptor was obtained from an adult in good health. Source: peripheral blood, taken on day 0 of AZD1222 vaccination. CDR3 region: CSVEGVSNTEAFF. CDR3 nucleotides: TGCAGCGTTGAAGGGGTTAGTAACACTGAAGCTTTCTTT.